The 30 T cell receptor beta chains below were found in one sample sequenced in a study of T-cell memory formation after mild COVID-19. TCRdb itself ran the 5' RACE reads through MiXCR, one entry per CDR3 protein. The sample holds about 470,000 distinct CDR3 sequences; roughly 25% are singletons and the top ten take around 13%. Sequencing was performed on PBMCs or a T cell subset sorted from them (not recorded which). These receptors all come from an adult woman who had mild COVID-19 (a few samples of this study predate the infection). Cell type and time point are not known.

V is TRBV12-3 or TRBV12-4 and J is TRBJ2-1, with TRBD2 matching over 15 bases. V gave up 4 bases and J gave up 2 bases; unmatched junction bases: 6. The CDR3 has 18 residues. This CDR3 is CASSSPGLAGGTYNEQFF. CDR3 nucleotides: TGTGCCAGCAGTTCACCGGGACTAGCGGGAGGAACCTACAATGAGCAGTTCTTC.

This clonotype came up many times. The CDR3 sequence is CASSWGTNTEAFF. The CDR3 DNA reads as TGTGCCAGCAGCTGGGGGACCAACACTGAAGCTTTCTTT. The rearrangement joins TRBV9 to TRBJ1-1; the D gene is possibly TRBD1 (5 bases). Germline values: CDR1 SGDLS, CDR2 YYNGEE. The CDR3 consists of 13 residues. V was pared by 4 bases and J by 2 bases, with 9 bases between.

This CDR3 reads CASSLMTGSQETQYF. The CDR3 DNA reads TGTGCCAGCAGCTTAATGACAGGTAGTCAAGAGACCCAGTACTTC. The rearrangement uses TRBV11-3 and TRBJ2-5, with a possible D match to TRBD1 (6 bases). The germline V gene has CDR1 SGHNT and CDR2 YENEEA. Between the trimmed V and J ends, which lost 2 bases and 2 bases, there was a span of 12 bases. CDR3 size: 15 residues. The complete variable domain, with remaining parts taken from reference TRBV11-3 and TRBJ2-5, reads EAGVVQSPRYKIIEKKQPVAFWCNPISGHNTLYWYLQNLGQGPELLIRYENEEAVDDSQLPKDRFSAERLKGVDSTLKIQPAELGDSAVYLCASSLMTGSQETQYFGPGTRLLVL.

CDR3: CASSSTPQGEAFF. CDR3 DNA: TGTGCCAGCAGCTCCACCCCACAGGGGGAAGCTTTCTTT. The rearrangement joins TRBV12-3 or TRBV12-4 to TRBJ1-1, with 7 nucleotides matching TRBD1. The CDR3 is 13 residues long. Trimming removed 6 bases from V and 8 bases from J; junction bases left unmatched: 9.

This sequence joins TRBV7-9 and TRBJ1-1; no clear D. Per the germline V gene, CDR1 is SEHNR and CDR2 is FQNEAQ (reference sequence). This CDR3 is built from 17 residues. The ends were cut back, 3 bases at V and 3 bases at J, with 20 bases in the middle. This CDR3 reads CASSLGLLGRRDTEAFF. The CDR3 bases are TGTGCCAGCAGCTTGGGCCTTCTAGGCCGCCGGGACACTGAAGCTTTCTTT.

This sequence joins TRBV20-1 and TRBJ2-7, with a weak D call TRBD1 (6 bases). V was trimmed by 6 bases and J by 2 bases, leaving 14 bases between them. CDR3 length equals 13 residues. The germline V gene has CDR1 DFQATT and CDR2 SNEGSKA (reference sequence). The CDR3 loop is CSALDRSPYEQYF. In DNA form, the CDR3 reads TGCAGTGCCCTTGACAGGTCTCCCTACGAGCAGTACTTC.

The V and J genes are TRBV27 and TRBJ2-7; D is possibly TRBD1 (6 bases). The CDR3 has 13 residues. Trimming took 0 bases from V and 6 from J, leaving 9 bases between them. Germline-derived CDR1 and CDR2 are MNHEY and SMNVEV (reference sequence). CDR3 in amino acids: CASSLSRGSEQYF. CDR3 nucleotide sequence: TGTGCCAGCAGTTTATCGAGGGGGTCCGAGCAGTACTTC.

DNA for the CDR3: TGTGCCAGCACTAGCGGGAGGGCCTTTATAAATGAGCAGTTCTTC. It codes for CASTSGRAFINEQFF. This sequence joins TRBV2 and TRBJ2-1; 12 bases fit TRBD2. Germline lookup yields CDR1 SNHLY and CDR2 FYNNEI. The trim removed 7 bases at V and 7 bases at J, leaving 8 bases unmatched. The CDR3 is made up of 15 amino acids. The variable domain in full, completed from reference TRBV2 and TRBJ2-1, reads EPEVTQTPSHQVTQMGQEVILRCVPISNHLYFYWYRQILGQKVEFLVSFYNNEISEKSEIFDDQFSVERPDGSNFTLKIRSTKLEDSAMYFCASTSGRAFINEQFFGPGTRLTVL.

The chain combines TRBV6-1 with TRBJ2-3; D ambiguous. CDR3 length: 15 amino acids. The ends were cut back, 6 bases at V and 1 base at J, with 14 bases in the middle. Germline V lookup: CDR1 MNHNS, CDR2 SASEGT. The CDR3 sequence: CASRGWQSRTDTQYF. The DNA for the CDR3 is TGTGCCAGCAGGGGCTGGCAGTCGCGCACAGATACGCAGTATTTT.

The DNA for the CDR3 is TGTGCCAGCAGCGTAGAACCAGAGTGGGCCCGGGGGGAGCAGTACTTC. This codes for CASSVEPEWARGEQYF. This chain links TRBV9 with TRBJ2-7, with D perhaps TRBD2 (6 bases). Germline CDR1 reads SGDLS; CDR2 reads YYNGEE. This CDR3 has 16 amino acids. With 0 bases removed from V and 7 bases from J, the gap between germline ends came to 20 bases.

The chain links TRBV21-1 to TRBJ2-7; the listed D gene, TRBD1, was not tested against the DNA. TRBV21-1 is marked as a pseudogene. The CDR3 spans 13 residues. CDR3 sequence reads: CARGTGKAYEQYF. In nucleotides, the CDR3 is TGTGCCAGGGGCACAGGGAAGGCCTACGAGCAGTACTTC.

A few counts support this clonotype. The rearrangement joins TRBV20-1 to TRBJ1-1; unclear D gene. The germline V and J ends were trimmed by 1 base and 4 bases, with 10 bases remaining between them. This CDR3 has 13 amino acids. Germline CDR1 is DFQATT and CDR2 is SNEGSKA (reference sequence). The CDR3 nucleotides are TGCAGTGCTAGAGTGCAGGCAGGCACTGAAGCTTTCTTT. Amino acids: CSARVQAGTEAFF.

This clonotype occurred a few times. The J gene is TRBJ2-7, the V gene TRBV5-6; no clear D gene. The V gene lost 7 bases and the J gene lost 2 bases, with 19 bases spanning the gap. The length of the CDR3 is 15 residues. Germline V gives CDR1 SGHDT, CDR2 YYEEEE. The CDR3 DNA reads TGTGCCAGCGCTTTGGAGAGTCTTCTACCCTACGAGCAGTACTTC. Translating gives CASALESLLPYEQYF.

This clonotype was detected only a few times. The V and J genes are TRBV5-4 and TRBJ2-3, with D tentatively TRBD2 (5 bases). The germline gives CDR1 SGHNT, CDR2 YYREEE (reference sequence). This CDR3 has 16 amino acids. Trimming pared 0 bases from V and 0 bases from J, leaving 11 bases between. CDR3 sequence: CASSLAQRPSTDTQYF. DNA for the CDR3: TGTGCCAGCAGCTTGGCCCAGCGGCCCAGCACAGATACGCAGTATTTT.

Here the CDR3 reads CASSSTGVHTEAFF. The CDR3 DNA reads as TGTGCCAGCAGCTCGACAGGGGTGCACACTGAAGCTTTCTTT. The chain is built from TRBV12-3 or TRBV12-4 and TRBJ1-1, with 8 bases fitting TRBD1. The CDR3 length is 14 residues. Germline trimming cut 6 bases from V and 3 bases from J; bases unmatched to any gene: 6.

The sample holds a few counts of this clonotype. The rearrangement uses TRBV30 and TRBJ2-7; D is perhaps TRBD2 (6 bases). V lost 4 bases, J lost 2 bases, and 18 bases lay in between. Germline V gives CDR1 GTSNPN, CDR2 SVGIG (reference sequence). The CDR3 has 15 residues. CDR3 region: CAWTPKGLPTYEQYF. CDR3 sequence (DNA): TGTGCCTGGACCCCGAAAGGACTACCGACCTACGAGCAGTACTTC.

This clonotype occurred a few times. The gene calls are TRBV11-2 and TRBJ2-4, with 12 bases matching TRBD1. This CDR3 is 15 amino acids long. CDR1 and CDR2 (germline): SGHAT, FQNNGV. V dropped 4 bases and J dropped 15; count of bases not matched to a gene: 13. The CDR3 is CASSSTVGTGGWAYF. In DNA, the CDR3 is TGTGCCAGCAGCTCCACCGTCGGGACAGGGGGCTGGGCGTACTTC. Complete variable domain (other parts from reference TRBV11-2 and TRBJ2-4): EAGVAQSPRYKIIEKRQSVAFWCNPISGHATLYWYQQILGQGPKLLIQFQNNGVVDDSQLPKDRFSAERLKGVDSTLKIQPAKLEDSAVYLCASSSTVGTGGWAYFGAGTRLSVL.

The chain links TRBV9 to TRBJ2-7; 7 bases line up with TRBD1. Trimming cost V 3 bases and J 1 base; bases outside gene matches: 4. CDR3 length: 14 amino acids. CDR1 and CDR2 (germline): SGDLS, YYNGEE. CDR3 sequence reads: CASSAPGGSYEQYF. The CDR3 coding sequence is TGTGCCAGCAGCGCCCCAGGGGGTTCCTACGAGCAGTACTTC.

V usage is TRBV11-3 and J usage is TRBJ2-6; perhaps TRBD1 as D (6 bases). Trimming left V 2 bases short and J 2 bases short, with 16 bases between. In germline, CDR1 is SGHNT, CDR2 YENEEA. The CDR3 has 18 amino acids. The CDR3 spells CASSLWDTQGAGANVLTF. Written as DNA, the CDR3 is TGTGCCAGCAGCTTATGGGACACGCAAGGCGCTGGGGCCAACGTCCTGACTTTC.

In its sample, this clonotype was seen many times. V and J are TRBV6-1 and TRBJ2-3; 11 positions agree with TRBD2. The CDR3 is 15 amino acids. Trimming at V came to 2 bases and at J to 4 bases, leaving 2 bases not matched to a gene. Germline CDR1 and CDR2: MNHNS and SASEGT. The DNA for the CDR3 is TGTGCCAGCAGTGAATTAGCGGGAGGGCCAGATACGCAGTATTTT. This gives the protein CASSELAGGPDTQYF.

CDR3 coding DNA: TGTGCCAGCAGCTTTCTTGGAGCGGGAGGCGGCAATGAGCAGTTCTTC. It yields the protein CASSFLGAGGGNEQFF. This rearrangement joins TRBV7-3 to TRBJ2-1; 9 bases are shared with TRBD2. The CDR3 totals 16 residues. The junction had 9 bases not matched to a gene; V was cut back by 3 bases and J by 6 bases. Germline assignment: CDR1 SGHTA and CDR2 FQGTGA.

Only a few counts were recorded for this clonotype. In DNA, the CDR3 is TGCGCCAGCAGAACGGGCGGGATCAATGAGCAGTTCTTC. Translation gives CASRTGGINEQFF. This rearrangement joins TRBV5-1 to TRBJ2-1; D may be TRBD2 (6 bases). The CDR3 loop spans 13 amino acids. V lost 5 bases and J 6 bases, leaving 12 bases between the germline ends. CDR1 is SGHRS, CDR2 YFSETQ, per germline.

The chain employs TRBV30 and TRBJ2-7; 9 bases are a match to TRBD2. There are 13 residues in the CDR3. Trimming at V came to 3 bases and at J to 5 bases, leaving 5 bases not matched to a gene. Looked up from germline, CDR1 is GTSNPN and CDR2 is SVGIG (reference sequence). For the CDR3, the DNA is TGTGCCTGGAGGTGGCGGGAGGGGAACGAGCAGTACTTC. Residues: CAWRWREGNEQYF.

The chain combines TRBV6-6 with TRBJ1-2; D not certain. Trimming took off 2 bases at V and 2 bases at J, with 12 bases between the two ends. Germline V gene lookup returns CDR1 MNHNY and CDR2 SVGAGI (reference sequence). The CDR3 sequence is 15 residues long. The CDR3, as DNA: TGTGCCAGCAGTTACGAGGTGCCGATAAACTATGGCTACACCTTC. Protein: CASSYEVPINYGYTF.

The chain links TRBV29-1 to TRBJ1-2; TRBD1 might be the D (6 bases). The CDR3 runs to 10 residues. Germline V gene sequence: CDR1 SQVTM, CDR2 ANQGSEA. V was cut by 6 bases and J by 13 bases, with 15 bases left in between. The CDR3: CSVLGAGVTF. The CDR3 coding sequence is TGCAGCGTCCTTGGGGCAGGGGTCACCTTC. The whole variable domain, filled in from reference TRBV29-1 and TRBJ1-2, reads SAVISQKPSRDICQRGTSLTIQCQVDSQVTMMFWYRQQPGQSLTLIATANQGSEATYESGFVIDKFPISRPNLTFSTLTVSNMSPEDSSIYLCSVLGAGVTFGSGTRLTVV.

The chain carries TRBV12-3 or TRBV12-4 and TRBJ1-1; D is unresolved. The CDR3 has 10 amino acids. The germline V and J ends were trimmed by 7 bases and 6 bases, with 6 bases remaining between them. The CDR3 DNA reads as TGTGCCAGCATGGAGGCTGAAGCTTTCTTT. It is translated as CASMEAEAFF.

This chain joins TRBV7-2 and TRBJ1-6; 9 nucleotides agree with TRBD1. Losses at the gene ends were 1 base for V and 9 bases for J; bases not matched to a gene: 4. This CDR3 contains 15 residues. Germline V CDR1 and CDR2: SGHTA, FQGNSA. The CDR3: CASSLGQGGFSPLHF. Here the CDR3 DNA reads TGTGCCAGCAGCTTAGGACAGGGGGGCTTTTCACCCCTCCACTTT. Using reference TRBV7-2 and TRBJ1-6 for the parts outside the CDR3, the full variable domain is GAGVSQSPSNKVTEKGKDVELRCDPISGHTALYWYRQSLGQGLEFLIYFQGNSAPDKSGLPSDRFSAERTGGSVSTLTIQRTQQEDSAVYLCASSLGQGGFSPLHFGNGTRLTVT.

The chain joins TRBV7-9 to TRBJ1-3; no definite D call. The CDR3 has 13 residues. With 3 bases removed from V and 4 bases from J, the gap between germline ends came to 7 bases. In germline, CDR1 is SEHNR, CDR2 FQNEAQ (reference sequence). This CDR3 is CASSFLGGNTIYF. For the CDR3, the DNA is TGTGCCAGCAGCTTTCTGGGCGGAAACACCATATATTTT.

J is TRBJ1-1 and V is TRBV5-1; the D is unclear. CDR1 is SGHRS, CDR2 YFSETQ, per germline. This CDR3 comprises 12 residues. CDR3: CVMWVLNTEAFF. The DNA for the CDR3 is TGCGTCATGTGGGTACTGAACACTGAAGCTTTCTTT.

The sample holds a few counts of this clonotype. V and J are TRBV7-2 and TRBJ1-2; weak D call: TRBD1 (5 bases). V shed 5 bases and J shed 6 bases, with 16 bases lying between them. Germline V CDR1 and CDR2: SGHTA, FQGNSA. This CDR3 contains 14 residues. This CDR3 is CASSPDRARDGYTF. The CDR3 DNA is TGTGCCAGCAGCCCCGACAGAGCTCGGGATGGCTACACCTTC.